These T cell receptor beta chains were read from a single sample in a study of cytomegalovirus exposure and HLA in healthy donors. Measured with immunoSEQ multiplex PCR; TCRdb has only the in-frame clones, and not every one. The record lists about 160,000 clones, of which the ten most abundant hold roughly 1.3%. The specimen sequenced was PBMCs. The receptors derive from a woman aged 55-69 years in good health and CMV-seronegative. Both conserved end residues are part of each CDR3. D genes are given only for firm matches.

v_call,cdr3_length,d_call,j_call,cdr3_aa
TRBV6-1,15,TRBD2,TRBJ2-7,CASISWGGGTYEQYF
TRBV4-3,15,TRBD2,TRBJ2-7,CASSQSSGGTYEQYF
TRBV20-1,11,TRBD1,TRBJ1-2,CSAGTATGYTF
TRBV6-5,14,.,TRBJ1-2,CASSYDRRYYGYTF
TRBV5-1,15,.,TRBJ1-1,CASSPNPRAVTEAFF
TRBV15,15,.,TRBJ2-1,CATSRYRSAGNEQFF
TRBV10-3,15,TRBD2,TRBJ2-7,CASGTSGGASGEQYF
TRBV2,13,TRBD1,TRBJ1-1,CASSARGDTEAFF
TRBV11-2,14,.,TRBJ2-7,CASSLAGEAYEQYF
TRBV4-2,14,TRBD2,TRBJ2-5,CASSPRLAKETQYF
TRBV5-4,16,.,TRBJ2-7,CASTPRVGRESYEQYF
TRBV18,14,.,TRBJ2-3,CASSPSGVQDTQYF
TRBV7-3,15,TRBD2,TRBJ2-1,CASSSSGYSYNEQFF
TRBV5-1,13,TRBD1,TRBJ2-7,CASSRDRAYEQYF
TRBV7-7,14,.,TRBJ2-5,CASSSSGPQETQYF
TRBV18,14,.,TRBJ1-5,CASSGDNDYQPQHF
TRBV4-1,14,.,TRBJ1-6,CASSQAGGGSPLHF
TRBV7-2,13,.,TRBJ2-3,CASSFQISDTQYF
TRBV10-3,15,TRBD1,TRBJ1-2,CAISDAGTGVYGYTF
TRBV30,13,.,.,CAWSRDTEREQYF
TRBV13,14,.,TRBJ1-1,CASSLEGPNTEAFF
TRBV19,15,TRBD1,TRBJ2-7,CASSIVGQAAYEQYF
TRBV4-3,17,TRBD2,TRBJ2-3,CASSHRLAGASTDTQYF
TRBV7-3,16,TRBD1,TRBJ1-3,CASSLRGREAGNTIYF
TRBV6-1,15,.,TRBJ1-5,CASSDLGRDNQPQHF
TRBV19,14,TRBD1,TRBJ1-2,CASSIPTGDYGYTF
TRBV5-1,20,TRBD2,TRBJ2-7,CASSIGGTSGTRYFSYEQYF
TRBV5-4,12,.,TRBJ1-1,CASSLEQSEAFF
TRBV27,15,TRBD1,TRBJ2-7,CASSLGTGGPYEQYF
TRBV10-2,17,.,TRBJ1-1,CASSGWGVGDLNTEAFF
TRBV7-9,17,TRBD1,TRBJ2-7,CASSFTAFRDRGDEQYF
TRBV5-1,14,TRBD1,TRBJ2-7,CASSSGTGTYEQYF
TRBV5-1,13,.,TRBJ1-1,CASSVRGATEAFF
TRBV7-8,13,.,TRBJ2-5,CASSTGNQETQYF
TRBV4-1,15,.,TRBJ2-7,CASSLLQITTYEQYF
TRBV7-9,13,.,TRBJ1-5,CASSRDTYQPQHF
TRBV7-8,16,.,TRBJ2-2,CASSLFRGSNTGELFF
TRBV19,17,TRBD1,TRBJ2-1,CASSIGTGGSRYNEQFF
TRBV27,14,.,TRBJ1-5,CASSEQGRNQPQHF
TRBV19,11,.,TRBJ2-5,CASSIQETQYF
TRBV5-6,15,.,TRBJ2-2,CASSRGQTNTGELFF
TRBV9,15,.,TRBJ2-7,CASSVIDRPTYEQYF
TRBV27,13,TRBD1,TRBJ1-2,CASSLDRGYGYTF
TRBV4-3,14,.,TRBJ1-2,CASSQERRSDGYTF
TRBV5-1,14,TRBD2,TRBJ2-7,CASRAPGLEHEQYF
TRBV13,14,.,TRBJ2-7,CASSLNGETYEQYF
TRBV5-1,15,.,TRBJ1-1,CASSLVVSGHTEAFF
TRBV19,13,.,TRBJ2-2,CASEDSNTGELFF
TRBV27,12,.,TRBJ2-7,CASSFGGGEQYF
TRBV5-1,14,TRBD1,TRBJ2-7,CASTPGTGGSEQYF
TRBV7-2,14,TRBD2,TRBJ2-1,CASSFGLDGNEQFF
TRBV10-1,11,.,TRBJ2-7,CASSQGYEQYF
TRBV7-9,15,TRBD1,TRBJ1-2,CASSQQTGGAGGYTF
TRBV19,13,TRBD1,TRBJ1-1,CASSRGQGPEAFF
TRBV19,16,TRBD1,TRBJ2-1,CASSTLRQGFYNEQFF
TRBV6-1,13,.,TRBJ2-7,CASSVNPGDEQYF
TRBV5-4,16,.,TRBJ2-1,CASSSSTGRHYNEQFF
TRBV29-1,14,.,TRBJ1-1,CSVITGTKNTEAFF
TRBV4-1,16,.,TRBJ1-5,CASSQGIARGNQPQHF
TRBV6-1,15,.,TRBJ1-2,CASSETGTFNYGYTF